The present T cell receptor beta chain was sequenced within a study of T cells in Graves' hyperthyroidism and ophthalmopathy. RNA transcripts gave rise to amplified TCR beta CDR3 regions. First-round RT-PCR with HTBI primers amplified the TCR CDR3 region. TCRdb independently ran MiXCR on the multiplex PCR reads; one entry per CDR3 protein. The sample lists hundreds of thousands of distinct CDR3 sequences, over 35% occurring once. Trimming removed 6 bases from V and 4 bases from J, with 10 bases in between. CDR3 length: 12 residues. This clonotype appeared once. The receptor comes from a man between 18 and 29 years old with Graves' hyperthyroidism. Sequencing was done on a sample of blood. The chain combines TRBV12-3 or TRBV12-4 with TRBJ2-7, with a tentative D call TRBD2 (5 bases). Written as DNA, the CDR3 is TGTGCCAGCAGGCTTGGAGGATACGAGCAGTACTTC. This translates into CASRLGGYEQYF.